The clone carrying this T cell receptor beta chain occurred a few times. Its antigen is unknown. This entry is derived from a study of brain metastases from non-small cell lung cancer. Whole-study findings and limits: Brain metastases had lower T-cell infiltration than primary tumors. T-cell clones appeared expanded in about 64% of brain metastases relative to matched primary tumors. Paired brain metastases and primary tumors largely shared TCR repertoires.

Looked up from germline, CDR1 is SGHTA and CDR2 is FQGTGA. The CDR3 runs to 14 residues. The V and J ends lost 2 bases and 7 bases, in that order; junction bases with no gene match: 5. TCRdb's copy holds only in-frame clones and misses some; the assay was immunoSEQ multiplex PCR. The sample records some 1,700 clones, approximately 86% being singletons. What was sequenced was primary lung tumor tissue. The sequence came from a donor over 35 with non-small cell lung cancer. The chain combines TRBV7-3 with TRBJ1-1, with 9 bases aligning to TRBD1. CDR3: CASSLGGQGIEAFF. CDR3 coding DNA: TGTGCCAGCAGCTTAGGTGGACAGGGGATTGAAGCTTTCTTT.